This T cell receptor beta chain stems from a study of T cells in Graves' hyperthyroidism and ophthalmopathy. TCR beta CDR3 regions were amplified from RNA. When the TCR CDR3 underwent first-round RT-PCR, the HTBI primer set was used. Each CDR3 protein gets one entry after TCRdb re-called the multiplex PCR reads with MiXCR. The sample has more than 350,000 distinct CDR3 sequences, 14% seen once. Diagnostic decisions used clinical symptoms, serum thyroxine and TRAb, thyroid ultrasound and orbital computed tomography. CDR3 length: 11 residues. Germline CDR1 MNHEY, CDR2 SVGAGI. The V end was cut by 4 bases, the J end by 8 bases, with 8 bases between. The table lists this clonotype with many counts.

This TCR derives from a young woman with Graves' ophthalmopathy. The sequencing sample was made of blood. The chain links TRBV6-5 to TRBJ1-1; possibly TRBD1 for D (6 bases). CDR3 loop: CASSSGTEAFF. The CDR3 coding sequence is TGTGCCAGCAGTTCCGGGACAGAAGCTTTCTTT.